These 22 T cell receptor beta chains were sequenced from one sample in a study of early T cells in non-severe SARS-CoV-2 infection (dated by TCRdb to the early 2020s). Receptors were amplified or captured by 5' RACE. Sequencing used a NextSeq 500. TCRdb trimmed public reads at Q25 via fastp, called clones via MiXCR and kept in-frame beta chains. Under each unique CDR3 protein, matching rows form one entry showing the most common genes and DNA. The sample data list more than 75,000 distinct CDR3 sequences, and less than 15% of these were observed just once. Jointly, the top ten make up around 6% of the sample. Sample: whole blood. The receptors come from an adult who was a healthcare worker with PCR-confirmed SARS-CoV-2 infection or an uninfected control (not recorded which).

This clonotype was picked up many times. This chain connects TRBV20-1 to TRBJ2-1, with 9 bases that match TRBD1. The CDR3 length is 13 residues. CDR1 is DFQATT and CDR2 is SNEGSKA in the germline V gene (reference sequence). The V gene end was trimmed by 1 base and the J gene end by 7 bases; junction bases not matched to a gene: 2. CDR3 sequence reads: CSARGGQGNEQFF. The CDR3 nucleotides read TGCAGTGCTAGAGGGGGACAGGGTAATGAGCAGTTCTTC.

This chain links TRBV3-1 with TRBJ1-1; D is ambiguous. Germline CDR1 and CDR2: LGHDT and YNNKEL (reference sequence). Trimming took off 6 bases at V and 2 bases at J, with 10 bases between the two ends. The CDR3 is 13 amino acids. The CDR3 DNA is TGTGCCAGCAGACCGACGGGAAACACTGAAGCTTTCTTT. Translated: CASRPTGNTEAFF. The full variable domain, with the rest looked up from reference TRBV3-1 and TRBJ1-1, is DTAVSQTPKYLVTQMGNDKSIKCEQNLGHDTMYWYKQDSKKFLKIMFSYNNKELIINETVPNRFSPKSPDKAHLNLHINSLELGDSAVYFCASRPTGNTEAFFGQGTRLTVV.

This clonotype came up many times. The chain joins TRBV4-1 to TRBJ2-1; TRBD2 agrees at 12 bases. The CDR3 consists of 17 residues. With V trimmed by 0 bases and J by 9 bases, 9 bases remained unmatched. Germline CDR1 MGHRA, CDR2 YSYEKL. The CDR3 DNA sequence: TGCGCCAGCAGCCAAGATCCAGGACTAGCGGGATCAAGTGAGCAGTTCTTC. Translation gives CASSQDPGLAGSSEQFF.

This clonotype was seen a few times. The chain has TRBV2 and TRBJ1-2, with D uncertain. V lost 11 bases and J 8 bases, leaving 24 bases between the germline ends. CDR1 is SNHLY, CDR2 FYNNEI, per germline. The CDR3 loop spans 14 amino acids. CDR3 sequence: CASRGNDFEGGYTF. CDR3 nucleotides: TGTGCCTCACGAGGCAATGATTTCGAAGGCGGCTACACCTTC.

This clonotype was seen a handful of times. This chain joins TRBV6-5 and TRBJ1-1; possibly TRBD1 for D (5 bases). Trimming took off 7 bases at V and 3 bases at J, with 15 bases between the two ends. This CDR3 has 14 residues. The germline CDR1 and CDR2 sequences are MNHEY and SVGAGI. CDR3 sequence reads: CASISLRGDTEAFF. The CDR3 nucleotides are TGTGCCAGCATATCCCTGCGGGGGGACACTGAAGCTTTCTTT.

This clonotype showed up just a few times. This CDR3 fails to terminate in the conserved phenylalanine or tryptophan, so it likely reflects a read error. The chain joins TRBV20-1 to TRBJ2-7; D is undetermined. The CDR3 is made up of 13 amino acids. V lost 0 bases and J 3 bases, leaving 9 bases between the germline ends. In germline, CDR1 is DFQATT, CDR2 SNEGSKA (reference sequence). DNA of the CDR3: TGCAGTGCTAGAGATCCCAGAGACTACGAGCAGTACTCC. Protein: CSARDPRDYEQYS.

This clonotype was seen many times. The chain is built from TRBV15 and TRBJ2-7, with D possibly being TRBD1 (5 bases). Germline-derived CDR1 and CDR2 are LNHNV and YYDKDF (reference sequence). V was shortened by 5 bases and J by 6 bases, with 17 bases between the two germline ends. CDR3 length: 14 amino acids. The CDR3 DNA reads as TGTGCCACCAGCCCGGGTGGGGCGAGAGTCGAGCAGTACTTC. Protein product: CATSPGGARVEQYF. Based on the CDR3 plus reference TRBV15 and TRBJ2-7, the full variable domain is DAMVIQNPRYQVTQFGKPVTLSCSQTLNHNVMYWYQQKSSQAPKLLFHYYDKDFNNEADTPDNFQSRRPNTSFCFLDIRSPGLGDTAMYLCATSPGGARVEQYFGPGTRLTVT.

This chain connects TRBV18 to TRBJ2-7, with 7 bases matching TRBD2. The CDR3 runs 14 residues. V shed 2 bases and J 5 bases; nucleotides not matched to a gene: 6. CDR1 KGHSH and CDR2 LQKENI come from the germline V gene. Here the CDR3 reads CASSPVGAGNEQYF. In DNA form, the CDR3 reads TGTGCCAGCTCACCAGTGGGAGCGGGGAACGAGCAGTACTTC.

J is TRBJ1-2 and V is TRBV5-1; D unclear. The CDR3 extends over 13 amino acids. The germline gives CDR1 SGHRS, CDR2 YFSETQ. Trimming left V 0 bases short and J 6 bases short, with 9 bases between. Here the CDR3 DNA reads TGCGCCAGCAGCTTGGCGGCGCGAGATGGCTACACCTTC. It is translated as CASSLAARDGYTF.

This clonotype was seen more than once but under ten times. The V gene is TRBV14, the J gene TRBJ2-5; the D is unclear. V lost 3 bases, J lost 5 bases, and 7 bases lay in between. The CDR3 consists of 12 residues. From germline, CDR1 is SGHDN and CDR2 FVKESK. The CDR3 DNA follows: TGTGCCAGCAGCCAGCGCTTCGAGACCCAGTACTTC. Its translation is CASSQRFETQYF. The full variable domain, rest sourced from reference TRBV14 and TRBJ2-5, is EAGVTQFPSHSVIEKGQTVTLRCDPISGHDNLYWYRRVMGKEIKFLLHFVKESKQDESGMPNNRFLAERTGGTYSTLKVQPAELEDSGVYFCASSQRFETQYFGPGTRLLVL.

This clonotype was recorded many times. This rearrangement joins TRBV6-2 or TRBV6-3 to TRBJ2-1; D call uncertain. V dropped 8 bases and J dropped 9 bases, with 8 bases sitting between them. The CDR3 sequence is 10 residues long. Germline V gene data show CDR1 as MNHEY and CDR2 as SVGEGT. The CDR3 nucleotides are TGTGCCAGCGGGCTACTTGAGCAGTTCTTC. It is translated as CASGLLEQFF.

This clonotype was seen repeatedly, ten times or more. J is TRBJ1-6 and V is TRBV7-3, with TRBD1 matching over 10 bases. The CDR3 is 16 amino acids. Germline CDR1 is SGHTA and CDR2 is FQGTGA. V shed 3 bases, J shed 8 bases, and the junction held 7 bases outside the gene matches. CDR3 coding DNA: TGTGCCAGCAGCTTCTCCAGAGGGACAGGGGATTCACCCCTCCACTTT. Translating gives CASSFSRGTGDSPLHF.

V usage is TRBV9 and J usage is TRBJ2-7; no firm D call. CDR1 and CDR2 (germline): SGDLS, YYNGEE. The V end was cut by 4 bases, the J end by 5 bases, with 10 bases between. CDR3 size: 12 residues. The CDR3 loop reads CASSPAENEQYF. Written as DNA, the CDR3 is TGTGCCAGCAGCCCCGCAGAGAACGAGCAGTACTTC.

This clonotype was seen at least ten times. The chain is built from TRBV6-5 and TRBJ2-1; D gene unclear. The CDR3 has 11 residues. Deletions cut 3 bases from V and 8 bases from J, with 5 bases between. Per the germline V gene, CDR1 is MNHEY and CDR2 is SVGAGI. Here the CDR3 reads CASSYRYEQFF. The CDR3 DNA is TGTGCCAGCAGTTATCGGTATGAGCAGTTCTTC.

This clonotype was picked up a small number of times. The V and J genes are TRBV11-3 and TRBJ2-2, with D possibly being TRBD1 (6 bases). The CDR3 loop spans 14 amino acids. Trimming removed 6 bases at V and 4 bases at J, with 12 bases between. Germline CDR1 is SGHNT and CDR2 is YENEEA. The CDR3 bases are TGTGCCAGCAGTTCGGACAGTTCCACCGGGGAGCTGTTTTTT. Amino acids: CASSSDSSTGELFF.

A note on this clonotype: This sequence may be a read error, since a much larger clone differs from it by one base. The chain is built from TRBV6-2 or TRBV6-3 and TRBJ2-3; D perhaps matches TRBD1 (5 bases). Trimming stripped 0 bases from V and 2 bases from J, with 9 bases between. This CDR3 comprises 15 residues. Germline V gene data show CDR1 as MNHEY and CDR2 as SVGEGT. DNA of the CDR3: TGTGCCAGCAGTTACTCTGTGGGGCCCACAGATACGCAGTATTTT. Its protein product is CASSYSVGPTDTQYF.

This clonotype was recorded at least ten times. V usage is TRBV7-8 and J usage is TRBJ2-7, with D uncertain. CDR3 length: 16 amino acids. Trimming cost V 5 bases and J 0 bases, with 17 bases left between them. Germline loops: CDR1 SGHVS, CDR2 FQNEAQ. Here the CDR3 reads CASSPPGIASSYEQYF. The CDR3 coding sequence is TGTGCCAGCAGCCCCCCTGGAATAGCAAGCTCCTACGAGCAGTACTTC.

This clonotype was counted only a few times. CDR3 amino acids: CASSSRVIQETQYF. The CDR3 nucleotides are TGTGCCAGCAGTTCCAGGGTTATTCAAGAGACCCAGTACTTC. V usage is TRBV12-3 or TRBV12-4 and J usage is TRBJ2-5, with D possibly being TRBD1 (5 bases). CDR3 length equals 14 residues. V shed 4 bases and J shed 2 bases, with 11 bases lying between them.

This clonotype has more than one count but fewer than ten. The rearrangement joins TRBV5-6 to TRBJ2-1; no reliable D call. Germline CDR1 is SGHDT and CDR2 is YYEEEE. This CDR3 is built from 15 residues. V was clipped by 6 bases and J by 3 bases, with 16 bases between them. CDR3 residues: CASTNGHPNYNEQFF. DNA of the CDR3: TGTGCCAGCACCAATGGGCACCCTAACTACAATGAGCAGTTCTTC.

This clonotype was seen many times. The chain employs TRBV6-6 and TRBJ2-3; D remains ambiguous. This CDR3 spans 11 amino acids. CDR1 and CDR2 from the germline V gene are MNHNY and SVGAGI (reference sequence). The germline V and J ends were trimmed by 7 bases and 6 bases, with 8 bases remaining between them. In DNA form, the CDR3 reads TGTGCCAGCAAACGGGCGGATACGCAGTATTTT. This codes for CASKRADTQYF.

There are many counts of this clonotype. This chain uses TRBV20-1 with TRBJ1-6, with 8 bases matching TRBD1. V trimming: 4 bases; J trimming: 10 bases; junction bases outside the gene matches: 9. CDR3 size: 14 residues. Germline V gene data show CDR1 as DFQATT and CDR2 as SNEGSKA (reference sequence). The DNA of the CDR3 is TGCAGTGCTACCAGGGGGCTTCCAGGGTCACCCCTCCACTTT. Residues: CSATRGLPGSPLHF.

This rearrangement joins TRBV25-1 to TRBJ2-3; TRBD1 agrees at 8 bases. CDR1 MGHDK and CDR2 SYGVNS come from the germline V gene. There are 19 residues in the CDR3. Trimming cost V 0 bases and J 0 bases; bases outside gene matches: 11. The CDR3 reads CASSEYGGRGRASTDTQYF. The CDR3 DNA is TGTGCCAGCAGTGAATATGGCGGCAGGGGGCGGGCTAGCACAGATACGCAGTATTTT.